This TCR beta chain was recorded in a study of CD8+CD57+ T cells in acquired aplastic anemia. Study findings and constraints: Roughly 31 was the count of CD8+ CDR3 sequences that patients shared with controls.

The CDR3 sequence is 13 residues long. Germline CDR1 is SGHTA and CDR2 is FQGNSA. The germline V and J ends were trimmed by 4 bases and 7 bases, with 11 bases remaining between them. All patients picked for sequencing had shown, by flow cytometry, an expansion of CD8+CD57+ cells. On this clonotype itself: Its specificity is not known.

Genomic DNA, the template, was used for profiling of the TCR beta VDJ and CDR3. TCRdb recomputed calls from the reads with MiXCR, one row per CDR3 protein. The repertoire holds 180,000 or so distinct CDR3 sequences, with 48% as singletons. This sequence joins TRBV7-2 and TRBJ1-5, with D hard to call. Sequencing was carried out using sorted CD4+, CD8+, or CD8+CD57+ T cells (not recorded which) from PBMCs. This receptor was taken from a human donor with aplastic anemia. CDR3 bases: TGTGCCAGCAGCTCCGATAGGCGCCAGCCCCAGCATTTT. Encoded protein: CASSSDRRQPQHF.